Below are 13 T cell receptor beta chains sequenced from a single sample in a study of control samples from healthy donors and cancer patients. Produced via immunoSEQ multiplex PCR; TCRdb's table is partial and in-frame only. This table has roughly 150,000 clones, over 90% appearing once. The sequenced sample was blood. Source of these receptors: a man aged 45-65 years in good health.

The chain uses TRBV27 and TRBJ2-3; TRBD2 agrees at 8 bases. The germline CDR1 and CDR2 sequences are MNHEY and SMNVEV (reference sequence). Germline trimming cut 5 bases from V and 0 bases from J; bases unmatched to any gene: 10. This CDR3 contains 17 residues. Written as DNA, the CDR3 is TGTGCCAGCAGTGCCTTCCGACTAGCGACTAGCACAGATACGCAGTATTTT. Translating gives CASSAFRLATSTDTQYF.

This chain links TRBV12-3 or TRBV12-4 with TRBJ1-5; D is uncertain. The CDR3 contains 12 residues. V shed 9 bases and J shed 0 bases, with 6 bases lying between them. CDR3 sequence reads: CASTDSNQPQHF. The CDR3 DNA is TGTGCCAGTACCGATAGCAATCAGCCCCAGCATTTT.

V is TRBV2 and J is TRBJ2-4, with 10 bases aligning to TRBD2. In germline, CDR1 is SNHLY, CDR2 FYNNEI. Trimming cost V 4 bases and J 4 bases; bases outside gene matches: 1. The CDR3 loop spans 14 amino acids. This CDR3 reads CASSGTSGKNIQYF. CDR3 nucleotides: TGTGCCAGCAGTGGGACTAGCGGAAAAAACATTCAGTACTTC. The whole variable domain, filled in from reference TRBV2 and TRBJ2-4, reads EPEVTQTPSHQVTQMGQEVILRCVPISNHLYFYWYRQILGQKVEFLVSFYNNEISEKSEIFDDQFSVERPDGSNFTLKIRSTKLEDSAMYFCASSGTSGKNIQYFGAGTRLSVL.

The chain is built from TRBV28 and TRBJ1-5, with D possibly TRBD1 on 5 matching bases. V was cut by 6 bases and J by 3 bases, with 12 bases left in between. CDR3 length equals 14 residues. Germline values: CDR1 MDHEN, CDR2 SYDVKM. CDR3 sequence (DNA): TGTGCCAGCAGACCCTGGGGGGACAATCAGCCCCAGCATTTT. Translating it yields CASRPWGDNQPQHF.

V and J are TRBV5-6 and TRBJ2-1; no definite D call. CDR1 is SGHDT, CDR2 YYEEEE, per germline. Trimming removed 2 bases from V and 6 bases from J, with 9 bases in between. The CDR3 is 13 residues long. CDR3 sequence: CASSFRDRNEQFF. The CDR3 bases are TGTGCCAGCAGCTTTAGGGATCGCAATGAGCAGTTCTTC.

The chain uses TRBV7-9 and TRBJ2-1, with D tentatively TRBD1 or TRBD2 (6 bases each). The germline V gene has CDR1 SEHNR and CDR2 FQNEAQ (reference sequence). Trimming took 5 bases from V and 0 from J, leaving 23 bases between them. This CDR3 is built from 19 residues. The DNA for the CDR3 is TGTGCCAGCAGCATCCGAGGGGGAGGACGAAAGAGCTCCTACAATGAGCAGTTCTTC. It translates to CASSIRGGGRKSSYNEQFF.

The V gene is TRBV15, the J gene TRBJ1-1; D gene ambiguous. The length of the CDR3 is 12 residues. Trimming removed 1 base at V and 4 bases at J, with 4 bases between. CDR1 and CDR2 from the germline V gene are LNHNV and YYDKDF (reference sequence). CDR3 sequence (DNA): TGTGCCACCAGCAGAGCGGGCACTGAAGCTTTCTTT. Its translation is CATSRAGTEAFF.

In nucleotides, the CDR3 is TGTGCCAGCAGCCAAGACAGCCGTACCGAGCAGTACTTC. Amino acid sequence: CASSQDSRTEQYF. The rearrangement uses TRBV3-1 (or the pseudogene TRBV3-2) and TRBJ2-7; D is unresolved. V lost 0 bases and J 6 bases, leaving 9 bases between the germline ends. Germline loops: CDR1 LGHDT, CDR2 YNNKEL (reference sequence). CDR3 length: 13 amino acids.

The chain links TRBV28 to TRBJ2-3; tentative D call: TRBD1 (6 bases). This CDR3 comprises 15 residues. The germline V gene has CDR1 MDHEN and CDR2 SYDVKM. V was trimmed by 10 bases and J by 2 bases, leaving 19 bases between them. The CDR3 loop is CATHRGGPNTDTQYF. The CDR3 bases are TGTGCCACGCATCGAGGGGGACCTAACACAGATACGCAGTATTTT.

V and J are TRBV7-9 and TRBJ2-1; 7 bases are a match to TRBD1. There are 17 residues in the CDR3. CDR1 SEHNR and CDR2 FQNEAQ come from the germline V gene (reference sequence). J lost 4 bases, V lost 0 bases, and 9 bases had no gene match. CDR3 nucleotide sequence: TGTGCCAGCAGCTTAGCGTCTCAGACAGGGTATTACAATGAGCAGTTCTTC. This codes for CASSLASQTGYYNEQFF.

This CDR3 reads CASSQAGDQYF. The CDR3 coding sequence is TGTGCCAGCAGCCAAGCGGGAGATCAGTACTTC. V gene TRBV3-1 (or the pseudogene TRBV3-2) combines with J gene TRBJ2-4; D may be TRBD2 (6 bases). The length of the CDR3 is 11 residues. Trimming took off 1 base at V and 12 bases at J, with 7 bases between the two ends. From germline, CDR1 is LGHDT and CDR2 YNNKEL (reference sequence).

The chain employs TRBV3-1 (or the pseudogene TRBV3-2) and TRBJ2-7; TRBD1 matches at 8 bases. Germline assignment: CDR1 LGHDT and CDR2 YNNKEL (reference sequence). This CDR3 region has 17 residues. Trimming removed 3 bases from V and 7 bases from J; junction bases left unmatched: 17. The CDR3: CASSHWGRGQGAREQYF. The DNA of the CDR3 is TGTGCCAGCAGCCATTGGGGTAGGGGGCAGGGGGCGCGAGAGCAGTACTTC.

The chain employs TRBV10-3 and TRBJ2-7; D is uncertain. The germline V and J ends were trimmed by 4 bases and 5 bases, with 6 bases remaining between them. Germline-derived CDR1 and CDR2 are ENHRY and SYGVKD. The CDR3 extends over 11 amino acids. The CDR3 nucleotides read TGTGCCATCAGTGCCCTAAACGAGCAGTACTTC. Its protein product is CAISALNEQYF.